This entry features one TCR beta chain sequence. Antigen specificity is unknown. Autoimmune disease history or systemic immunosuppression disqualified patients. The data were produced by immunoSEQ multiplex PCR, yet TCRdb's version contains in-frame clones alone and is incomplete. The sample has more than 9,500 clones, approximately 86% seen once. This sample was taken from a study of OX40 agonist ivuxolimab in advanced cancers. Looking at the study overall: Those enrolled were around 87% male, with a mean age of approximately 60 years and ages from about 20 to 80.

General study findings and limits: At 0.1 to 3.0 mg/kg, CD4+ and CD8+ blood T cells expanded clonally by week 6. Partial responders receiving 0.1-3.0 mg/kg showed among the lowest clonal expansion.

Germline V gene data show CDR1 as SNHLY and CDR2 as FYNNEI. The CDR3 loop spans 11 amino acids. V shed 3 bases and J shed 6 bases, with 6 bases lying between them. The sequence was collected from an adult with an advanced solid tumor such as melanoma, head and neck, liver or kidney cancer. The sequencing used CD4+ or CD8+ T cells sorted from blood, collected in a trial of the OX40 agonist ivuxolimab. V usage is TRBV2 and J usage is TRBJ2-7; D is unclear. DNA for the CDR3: TGTGCCAGCAGTGAGGTTATCGAGCAGTACTTC. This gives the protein CASSEVIEQYF.